The rows below give T cell receptor beta chains drawn from one sample of a study of cytomegalovirus exposure and HLA in healthy donors. Assay used: immunoSEQ multiplex PCR; TCRdb lists only in-frame clones, some missing. Of around 180,000 clones in the sample, 70% to 90% are singletons; the top ten hold roughly 2.3%. The specimen was PBMCs. These receptors were obtained from a male donor in good health and CMV-seronegative. Each CDR3 is given with its conserved first and last residue. A D gene is named only where the DNA matches it firmly. Clone size appears in some rows only: once, few, many, or a class for an expanded clone.

>NA|TRBD1|TRBJ1-2|TRBV28
TGTGCCAGCAGTTTGGGTGGGACAGGGAGGGATGGCTACACCTTC
CASSLGGTGRDGYTF
>NA|TRBD2|TRBJ2-7|TRBV7-2
TGTGCCAGCAGCTCACAACATAGCGGGGTTTTATACGAGCAGTACTTC
CASSSQHSGVLYEQYF
>NA|NA|TRBJ1-1|TRBV2
TGTGCCAGCAGTGAAGATCCTATCATTGAAGCTTTCTTT
CASSEDPIIEAFF
>NA|NA|TRBJ2-7|TRBV11-3
TGTGCCAGCAGCTTAGAGAGCTCCTACGAGCAGTACTTC
CASSLESSYEQYF
>NA|NA|TRBJ2-3|TRBV7-9
TGTGCCAGCAGCTTAGAAGTTTGGGACACAGGAACAGATACGCAGTATTTT
CASSLEVWDTGTDTQYF
>NA|NA|TRBJ2-1|TRBV9
TGTGCCAGCAGCGTAGAGGGACACCATCGCACAGGGCAGTTCTTC
CASSVEGHHRTGQFF
>NA|TRBD2|TRBJ2-2|TRBV4-3
TGCGCCAGCAGCCAAGCCCCTTCTAGCGGGGTGAACACCGGGGAGCTGTTTTTT
CASSQAPSSGVNTGELFF
>NA|TRBD1|TRBJ1-2|TRBV28
TGTGCCAGCAGTCAGACAGGGAGTAATGGCTACACCTTC
CASSQTGSNGYTF
>NA|NA|TRBJ2-5|TRBV14
TGTGCCAGCAGCTTCGGGGAGACCCAGTACTTC
CASSFGETQYF
>NA|NA|TRBJ2-1|TRBV15
TGTGCCACCAGTGGAGGACTATACAATGAGCAGTTCTTC
CATSGGLYNEQFF
>NA|NA|TRBJ2-7|TRBV21-1
TGTGCCAGCAGCAGCGTGCAGGGGGCGTACGAGCAGTACTTC
CASSSVQGAYEQYF
>NA|TRBD1|TRBJ1-6|TRBV19
TGTGCCAGTAGTATCCCCTCAAGGACAGGGGTCAATTCACCCCTCCACTTT
CASSIPSRTGVNSPLHF
>few|NA|TRBJ1-1|TRBV28
TGTGCCAGCAGGCTCTCTACAGGGCCGAACACTGAAGCTTTCTTT
CASRLSTGPNTEAFF
>NA|NA|TRBJ1-5|TRBV5-6
TGTGCCAGCAGCCGGTACAAGACAGGAGATTATTATAGCAATCAGCCCCAGCATTTT
CASSRYKTGDYYSNQPQHF
>NA|TRBD1|TRBJ2-7|TRBV30
TGTGCCTGGAGTGATCAGGGGGCGCGGTCCTACGAGCAGTACTTC
CAWSDQGARSYEQYF
>once|TRBD1|TRBJ1-1|TRBV11-3
TGTGCCAGCAGCCCCGACAGGGGTACGAACACTGAAGCTTTCTTT
CASSPDRGTNTEAFF
>NA|NA|TRBJ1-2|TRBV7-2
TGTGCCAGCAGCTTATCCAGGGACTATGGCTACACCTTC
CASSLSRDYGYTF
>NA|TRBD1|TRBJ2-1|TRBV19
TGTGCCAGACAGGGGATTGACAATGAGCAGTTCTTC
CARQGIDNEQFF
>NA|TRBD1|TRBJ2-3|TRBV5-8
TGTGCCAGTATACCCGGGACAGGGGGCCTGGATACGCAGTATTTT
CASIPGTGGLDTQYF
>NA|NA|TRBJ1-2|TRBV7-9
TGTGCCAGCAGCTTAGATTCAGCGGCAGACCATGGCTACCCCTTC
CASSLDSAADHGYPF
>NA|NA|TRBJ2-2|TRBV15
TGTGCCACCAGCAGAGGGGGGGAGAGAAGGACCGGGGAGCTGTTTTTT
CATSRGGERRTGELFF
>NA|NA|TRBJ1-1|TRBV19
TGTGCCAGTAGTTTTAGGCGGGGACTCATGAACACTGAAGCTTTCTTT
CASSFRRGLMNTEAFF
>NA|NA|TRBJ1-1|TRBV28
TGTGCCAGCACTAACTGGGGCGGCACTGAAGCTTTCTTT
CASTNWGGTEAFF
>few|NA|TRBJ1-5|TRBV7-2
TGTGCCAGCAGCCCCGAGGGTGTTCAGCCCCAGCATTTT
CASSPEGVQPQHF
>NA|NA|TRBJ1-2|TRBV19
TGTGCCAGTAGTATTCGAACAGGGAGAGGGACCAACTATGGCTACCCCTTC
CASSIRTGRGTNYGYPF
>NA|NA|TRBJ2-3|TRBV5-4
TGTGCCAGCAGCGACAGGCTACCCCCCAACACAGATACGCAGTATTTT
CASSDRLPPNTDTQYF
>few|NA|TRBJ2-3|TRBV5-6
TGTGCCAGCAGCTTGGAGGTCGGGGAGGCCGCGGATACGCAGTATTTT
CASSLEVGEAADTQYF
>NA|NA|TRBJ1-2|TRBV5-1
TGCGCCAGCAGCGACGGACGGAGGTATGGCTACACCTTC
CASSDGRRYGYTF
>once|TRBD2|TRBJ2-7|TRBV19
TGTGCCAGTAGTAGTACTAGCGGTTCCTACGAGCAGTACTTC
CASSSTSGSYEQYF
>NA|NA|TRBJ1-2|TRBV28
TGTGCCAGCAGTTTTGGGGCGGGAGGCTACCCCTTC
CASSFGAGGYPF
>NA|TRBD2|TRBJ2-1|TRBV4-3
TGCGCCAGCAGCCAAGATGGGGCGGGGGGCCTGTACAATGAGCAGTTCTTC
CASSQDGAGGLYNEQFF